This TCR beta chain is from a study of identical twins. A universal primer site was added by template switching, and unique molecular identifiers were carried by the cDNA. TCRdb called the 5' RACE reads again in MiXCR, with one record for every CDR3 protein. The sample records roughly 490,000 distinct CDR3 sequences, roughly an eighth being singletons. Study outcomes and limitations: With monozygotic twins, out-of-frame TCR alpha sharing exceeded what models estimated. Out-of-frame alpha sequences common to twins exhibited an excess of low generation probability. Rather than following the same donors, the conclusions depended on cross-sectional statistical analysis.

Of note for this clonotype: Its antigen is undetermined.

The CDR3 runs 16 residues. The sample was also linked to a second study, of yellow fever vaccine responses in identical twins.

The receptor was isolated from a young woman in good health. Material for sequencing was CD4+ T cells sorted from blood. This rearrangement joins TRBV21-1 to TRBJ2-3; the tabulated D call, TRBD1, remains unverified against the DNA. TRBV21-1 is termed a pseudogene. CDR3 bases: TGTGCCAGCAGCCCCGGACCACTCCTCAACACAGATACGCAGTATTTT. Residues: CASSPGPLLNTDTQYF.